Each of the 17 T cell receptor beta chains below was sequenced from the same sample in a study of T-cell memory formation after mild COVID-19. TCRdb ran MiXCR on the 5' RACE reads and lists one entry per CDR3 protein. The repertoire includes around 120,000 distinct CDR3 sequences, 16% of them detected once, and approximately 13% sits in the top ten. Material for sequencing was PBMCs or a T cell subset sorted from them (not recorded which). These receptors originate from an adult woman who had mild COVID-19 (a few samples of this study predate the infection). Cell type and time point are not known.

There are a few counts of this clonotype. The rearrangement links TRBV27 to TRBJ1-1; 10 bases are shared with TRBD1. Trimming removed 2 bases from V and 3 bases from J; junction bases left unmatched: 3. The CDR3 spans 15 residues. The germline V gene has CDR1 MNHEY and CDR2 SMNVEV (reference sequence). As DNA, the CDR3 is TGTGCCAGCAGTTTAGTGGGGACAGGGGACACTGAAGCTTTCTTT. Protein sequence: CASSLVGTGDTEAFF.

This clonotype showed up just a few times. The genes are TRBV7-9 and TRBJ2-5, with TRBD2 as a possible D gene (6 bases). There are 16 residues in the CDR3. Per the germline V gene, CDR1 is SEHNR and CDR2 is FQNEAQ (reference sequence). Trimming shortened V by 5 bases and J by 3 bases, and 19 bases separated the two germline ends. The CDR3 sequence: CASSPRRAYGKETQYF. The CDR3 DNA reads as TGTGCCAGCAGCCCTAGGAGGGCATATGGGAAAGAGACCCAGTACTTC.

V and J are TRBV24-1 and TRBJ2-2, with D perhaps assigned TRBD1 or TRBD2 (6 bases each). The germline V gene has CDR1 KGHDR and CDR2 SFDVKD. This CDR3 comprises 17 residues. The V end was cut by 1 base, the J end by 5 bases, with 16 bases between. CDR3 protein: CATSDLPGLGATGELFF. CDR3 coding DNA: TGTGCCACCAGTGATTTACCGGGACTGGGGGCTACCGGGGAGCTGTTTTTT.

This clonotype was seen at least ten times. The V gene is TRBV20-1, the J gene TRBJ2-3; 11 bases are a match to TRBD2. With 3 bases clipped from V and 0 bases from J, the junction kept 8 bases outside the gene matches. The CDR3 totals 17 residues. CDR1 and CDR2 from the germline V gene are DFQATT and SNEGSKA (reference sequence). The CDR3 nucleotides read TGCAGTGCTAGGGCCTCGTGGACTAGCGGGAGCACAGATACGCAGTATTTT. Residues: CSARASWTSGSTDTQYF.

This clonotype occurred a few times. This rearrangement joins TRBV19 to TRBJ1-2, with D possibly matching TRBD1 (6 bases). The ends were cut back, 5 bases at V and 5 bases at J, with 9 bases in the middle. The CDR3 totals 12 residues. The V gene's germline CDR1 is LNHDA and CDR2 SQIVND (reference sequence). CDR3: CASSQGKYGYTF. CDR3 DNA: TGTGCCAGTAGTCAGGGGAAATATGGCTACACCTTC.

This clonotype was observed a few times. The chain has TRBV4-1 and TRBJ2-7; the D gene is possibly TRBD1 (6 bases). Germline V lookup: CDR1 MGHRA, CDR2 YSYEKL. The length of the CDR3 is 15 residues. V lost 0 bases, J lost 5 bases, and 14 bases lay in between. The CDR3 sequence is CASSQDGRGGDEQYF. As DNA, the CDR3 is TGCGCCAGCAGCCAAGATGGCAGGGGTGGAGACGAGCAGTACTTC.

With respect to this clonotype: An end of the junction differs from the germline gene, which may be a read error. The chain employs TRBV5-1 and TRBJ1-2; perhaps TRBD1 as D (5 bases). The CDR3 extends over 15 amino acids. Germline CDR1 and CDR2: SGHRS and YFSETQ. In DNA form, the CDR3 reads TGCGCCAGCAGCTTGGCCGGGACTGTTAACTATGGATACACCTTC. Translating it yields CASSLAGTVNYGYTF.

J is TRBJ2-2 and V is TRBV7-9; 7 bases are a match to TRBD2. Germline V gene lookup returns CDR1 SEHNR and CDR2 FQNEAQ (reference sequence). This CDR3 spans 13 amino acids. V lost 3 bases to trimming and J lost 7 bases; unmatched junction nucleotides: 2. CDR3 amino acids: CASSLSGIGELFF. CDR3 in DNA: TGTGCCAGCAGCTTGAGCGGGATCGGGGAGCTGTTTTTT.

This clonotype was counted only a few times. The genes are TRBV20-1 and TRBJ1-1, with a tentative D call TRBD1 (5 bases). There are 12 residues in the CDR3. Germline V lookup: CDR1 DFQATT, CDR2 SNEGSKA (reference sequence). V was shortened by 0 bases and J by 11 bases, with 13 bases between the two germline ends. The CDR3 DNA reads TGCAGTGCTAGAGATCGAGGGGCATGGGCTTTCTTT. Residues: CSARDRGAWAFF.

The rearrangement links TRBV19 to TRBJ2-2, with 7 positions matching TRBD2. Germline V gives CDR1 LNHDA, CDR2 SQIVND (reference sequence). The length of the CDR3 is 14 residues. V dropped 4 bases and J dropped 4; count of bases not matched to a gene: 3. The CDR3 nucleotides read TGTGCCAGTAGTAAGACTAGCACCACCGGGGAGCTGTTTTTT. Residues: CASSKTSTTGELFF.

The chain joins TRBV12-3 or TRBV12-4 to TRBJ2-3; TRBD2 matches at 9 bases. Trimming cost V 1 base and J 2 bases; bases outside gene matches: 1. The CDR3 extends over 15 amino acids. The CDR3 spells CASSLGGRATDTQYF. CDR3 DNA: TGTGCCAGCAGTTTAGGCGGGAGGGCCACAGATACGCAGTATTTT.

This clonotype was picked up a small number of times. The chain combines TRBV4-1 with TRBJ2-7, with 7 positions matching TRBD1. In germline, CDR1 is MGHRA, CDR2 YSYEKL. The CDR3 has 14 residues. Trimming at V came to 3 bases and at J to 3 bases, leaving 5 bases not matched to a gene. The CDR3 is CASSQARGFYEQYF. The CDR3, as DNA: TGCGCCAGCAGCCAGGCCAGGGGGTTCTACGAGCAGTACTTC.

This clonotype has only a few counts. V is TRBV20-1 and J is TRBJ1-4; unclear D gene. This CDR3 spans 15 amino acids. V lost 0 bases and J 3 bases, leaving 11 bases between the germline ends. Per the germline V gene, CDR1 is DFQATT and CDR2 is SNEGSKA (reference sequence). The CDR3 reads CSARDMNGANEKLFF. CDR3 sequence (DNA): TGCAGTGCTAGAGATATGAACGGGGCTAATGAAAAACTGTTTTTT.

This clonotype has just a few counts. The chain joins TRBV7-9 to TRBJ2-1; D unclear. Trimming stripped 1 base from V and 7 bases from J, with 8 bases between. Germline V gene sequence: CDR1 SEHNR, CDR2 FQNEAQ (reference sequence). The CDR3 has 13 amino acids. The chain's CDR3 is CASSLVVRNEQFF. CDR3 DNA sequence: TGTGCCAGCAGCTTAGTGGTACGGAATGAGCAGTTCTTC.

The chain links TRBV27 to TRBJ2-3, with 10 bases lining up with TRBD2. V lost 6 bases and J lost 5; bases outside the gene matches: 11. CDR1 is MNHEY and CDR2 is SMNVEV in the germline V gene (reference sequence). CDR3 length: 16 residues. The CDR3 reads CASRLGSGGARDTQYF. Written as DNA, the CDR3 is TGTGCCAGCAGACTCGGGAGCGGGGGGGCCAGAGATACGCAGTATTTT.

This clonotype has only a few counts. V usage is TRBV12-3 or TRBV12-4 and J usage is TRBJ1-5; 8 bases are shared with TRBD1. This CDR3 has 16 residues. V shed 6 bases and J 2 bases; nucleotides not matched to a gene: 9. As DNA, the CDR3 is TGTGCCAGCAGCTTGTACGGACAGGGTGGCAATCAGCCCCAGCATTTT. Protein: CASSLYGQGGNQPQHF.

The rearrangement joins TRBV5-1 to TRBJ2-7; D might be TRBD1 (6 bases). Trimming took 3 bases from V and 2 from J, leaving 12 bases between them. This CDR3 has 14 residues. Looked up from germline, CDR1 is SGHRS and CDR2 is YFSETQ. CDR3 sequence reads: CASSSARGTYEQYF. CDR3 nucleotide sequence: TGCGCCAGCAGCTCCGCCAGGGGAACCTACGAGCAGTACTTC.